This is a list of T cell receptor beta chains from one sample in a study of blood T cell repertoires in COVID-19. Some clones are missing from TCRdb's copy, which holds only in-frame ones; the method was immunoSEQ multiplex PCR. The top ten clones hold just over 6.5% of a sample with about 66,000 clones, approximately 79% of them seen once. Material: peripheral blood. These receptors were taken from a man between 60 and 70 years old with acute or convalescent COVID-19. Both conserved end residues are part of each CDR3. The D gene is left open where the match is weak. Not all rows give a size; the values are once, few, many and, for expanded clones, a class.

TRBV6-2/TRBV6-3	few	NA	TRBJ1-1	TGTGCCAGCAGCCCGACAACGAACACTGAAGCTTTCTTT	CASSPTTNTEAFF
TRBV11-3	NA	NA	TRBJ2-3	TGTGCCAGCAGCTTAGAGGCAGGCCGCACAGATACGCAGTATTTT	CASSLEAGRTDTQYF
TRBV5-1	NA	NA	TRBJ2-7	TGCGCCAGCAGCTCTCAGGGGCCCCTCTACGAGCAGTACTTC	CASSSQGPLYEQYF
TRBV2	NA	NA	TRBJ2-3	TGTGCCAGCAGGCAGGGGCCTTTTTTTTCAGATACGCAGTATTTT	CASRQGPFFSDTQYF
TRBV6-1	NA	NA	TRBJ1-6	TGTGCCAGCAGTGAAGCCGGGGGGATTATCACAACCAGCGAGAGCTCACCCCTCCACTTT	CASSEAGGIITTSESSPLHF
TRBV15	NA	NA	TRBJ1-1	TGTGCCACCAGCAGGTTCAACGAGGCCAACACTGAAGCTTTCTTT	CATSRFNEANTEAFF
TRBV15	NA	NA	TRBJ2-7	TGTGCCACCAGCAGAGGGGGAACAGGGTCGTACGAGCAGTACTTC	CATSRGGTGSYEQYF
TRBV10-1	NA	TRBD1	TRBJ1-1	TGCGCCAGCAGCCAAGGGACAGGGGGAACTGAAGCTTTCTTT	CASSQGTGGTEAFF
TRBV5-1	NA	TRBD1	TRBJ1-1	TGCGCCAGCAGCTTGGAGCAGGGGGCAGCTTTCTTT	CASSLEQGAAFF
TRBV18	few	NA	TRBJ1-1	TGTGCCAGCTCACCACCAGCTGGGAACACTGAAGCTTTCTTT	CASSPPAGNTEAFF
TRBV10-2	NA	TRBD1	TRBJ1-6	TGCGCCAGCAGCCAGCGCCGGGACAGGGGGAATTCACCCCTCCACTTT	CASSQRRDRGNSPLHF
TRBV25-1	NA	TRBD1	TRBJ2-3	TGTGCCAGCAGTGACCGGGACAGGGTCATAGATACGCAGTATTTT	CASSDRDRVIDTQYF
TRBV27	NA	NA	TRBJ1-1	TGTGCCAGCAGTCTCGGACGGGGCACTGAAGCTTTCTTT	CASSLGRGTEAFF
TRBV11-3	NA	TRBD1	TRBJ2-2	TGTGCCAGCAGCGGCCGGACAGGGGGCAAGTCCGGGGAGCTGTTTTTT	CASSGRTGGKSGELFF
TRBV2	few	NA	TRBJ1-1	TGTGCCAGCAGTGAGGGGAGTGGGACTGAAGCTTTCTTT	CASSEGSGTEAFF
TRBV11-3	NA	TRBD2	TRBJ2-5	TGTGCCAGCAGCCCAGGGTCGGGAGGGGAGACCCAGTACTTC	CASSPGSGGETQYF
TRBV4-3	NA	TRBD1	TRBJ1-1	TGCGCCAGCAGCCGAGGGGACAGGGTCGCCACTGAAGCTTTCTTT	CASSRGDRVATEAFF
TRBV7-9	NA	NA	TRBJ1-1	TGTGCCAGCTCTCCCGGGACAATGAACACTGAAGCTTTCTTT	CASSPGTMNTEAFF
TRBV6-4	NA	NA	TRBJ1-1	TGTGCCAGCAGGGATACTAACATGAACACTGAAGCTTTCTTT	CASRDTNMNTEAFF
TRBV6-5	NA	NA	TRBJ1-5	TGTGCCAGCAGTCCTGAGCCCTTCAATCAGCCCCAGCATTTT	CASSPEPFNQPQHF
TRBV5-1	NA	TRBD1	TRBJ1-2	TGCGCCAGCAGCATTGGACAGGGTGACTATGGCTACACCTTC	CASSIGQGDYGYTF
TRBV6-2/TRBV6-3	NA	NA	TRBJ1-5	TGTGCCAGCAGTTACTCGTTTGTCAGGGCGGATCAGCCCCAGCATTTT	CASSYSFVRADQPQHF
TRBV6-2/TRBV6-3	NA	NA	TRBJ2-7	TGTGCCAGCAGCTCGGTTGGGGCCAACGAGCAGTACTTC	CASSSVGANEQYF
TRBV7-9	NA	NA	TRBJ2-2	TGTGCCAGCAGCTTAGGGGCGTGGAACAGTAGTCTGGCCGGGGAGCTGTTTTTT	CASSLGAWNSSLAGELFF
TRBV6-5	NA	NA	TRBJ1-1	TGTGCCAGCAGTCCGTCCCTTCAGCGGAACACTGAAGCTTTCTTT	CASSPSLQRNTEAFF
TRBV4-3	NA	NA	TRBJ1-2	TGCGCCAGCAGCGAAGCACAAGCTAACTATGGCTACACCTTC	CASSEAQANYGYTF
TRBV7-2	NA	TRBD1	TRBJ2-7	TGTGCCAGCAGCTTAGTAGGGGGACAGGGGGTCCACGAGCAGTACTTC	CASSLVGGQGVHEQYF
TRBV19	NA	TRBD2	TRBJ2-3	TGTGCCAGTAAAGGGTCGGGACTAGCGGGGGGCACAGATACGCAGTATTTT	CASKGSGLAGGTDTQYF
TRBV13	NA	TRBD1	TRBJ1-1	TGTGCCAGCAGCATTACGGACAGGGGAACTTGGAACACTGAAGCTTTCTTT	CASSITDRGTWNTEAFF
TRBV10-3	NA	NA	TRBJ2-1	TGTGCCACCGCGGTTGAGGCCTACAATGAGCAGTTCTTC	CATAVEAYNEQFF
TRBV29-1	NA	TRBD1	TRBJ1-1	TGCAGCGTCCGCGTCACAGGGGGCAACACTGAAGCTTTCTTT	CSVRVTGGNTEAFF
TRBV29-1	NA	NA	TRBJ2-1	TGCAGCGCCGGTCCGGGGAACAATGAGCAGTTCTTC	CSAGPGNNEQFF
TRBV6-4	NA	NA	TRBJ1-2	TGTGCCAGCAGTGACTATCCCTCCTTCTATGGCTACACCTTC	CASSDYPSFYGYTF
TRBV7-6	NA	TRBD1	TRBJ1-2	TGTGCCAGCAGCGGGACAGGGTCTTCTAACTATGGCTACACCTTC	CASSGTGSSNYGYTF
TRBV5-4	once	TRBD2	TRBJ2-3	TGTGCCAGCAGCTCCAAACGGACTAGCGGGGCCACAGATACGCAGTATTTT	CASSSKRTSGATDTQYF
TRBV7-2	NA	TRBD2	TRBJ2-7	TGTGCCACCTCAGCGGGGGGCCCTGAGCAGTACTTC	CATSAGGPEQYF
TRBV6-2/TRBV6-3	NA	NA	TRBJ1-5	TGTGCCAGCAGTTACGTGACAGGTCGCATGGTGGATCAGCCCCAGCATTTT	CASSYVTGRMVDQPQHF
TRBV6-5	NA	NA	TRBJ1-5	TGTGCCAGCAGCAAGCAATTCAATAGCAATCAGCCCCAGCATTTT	CASSKQFNSNQPQHF
TRBV7-2	NA	NA	TRBJ1-1	TGTGCCAGCAGCCTCAGGGGTTTAGATGAAGCTTTCTTT	CASSLRGLDEAFF
TRBV2	NA	NA	TRBJ2-3	TGTGCCAGCAGTCCCGTGAGGGGCAGGGGAAGCACAGATACGCAGTATTTT	CASSPVRGRGSTDTQYF
TRBV19	NA	NA	TRBJ1-4	TGTGCCAGTAGTATTCCGCGGGGGGGATCTAATGAAAAACTGTTTTTT	CASSIPRGGSNEKLFF
TRBV6-2/TRBV6-3	NA	NA	TRBJ1-1	TGTGCCAGCAGTACAGTGAACACTGAAGCTTTCTTT	CASSTVNTEAFF
TRBV7-2	NA	NA	TRBJ1-3	TGTGCCAGCAGCATTGGAGCGGCAGGAGGGTCTGGAAACACCATATATTTT	CASSIGAAGGSGNTIYF
TRBV5-1	NA	TRBD1	TRBJ1-5	TGCGCCAGCAGCCCCGATGGACAGGGCAATCAGCCCCAGCATTTT	CASSPDGQGNQPQHF
TRBV6-2/TRBV6-3	NA	TRBD1	TRBJ1-5	TGTGCCAGCAGTGACAGGGGCGGTCAACCCCAGCATTTT	CASSDRGGQPQHF
TRBV19	once	NA	TRBJ2-5	TGTGCCAGTACCTCCGGTGCGGGGGCCCTAGAGGCCCAGTACTTC	CASTSGAGALEAQYF
TRBV18	NA	NA	TRBJ1-2	TGTGCCAGCTCACCACAAGGAGAAGGGGCGAGCGGCTACACCTTC	CASSPQGEGASGYTF
TRBV10-1	NA	TRBD1	TRBJ2-3	TGCGCCAGCAGTGAGACCACAGGGGCCGATACGCAGTATTTT	CASSETTGADTQYF
TRBV18	once	NA	TRBJ1-6	TGTGCCAGCTCACTAGATAATTCACCCCTCCACTTT	CASSLDNSPLHF
TRBV6-2/TRBV6-3	NA	NA	TRBJ1-2	TGTGCCAGCAGCCCCAGGGCTGGCTACACCTTC	CASSPRAGYTF
TRBV7-2	NA	NA	TRBJ1-4	TGTGCCAGCAGCTTAGCACCTGTTGGGGGCGAAAAACTGTTTTTT	CASSLAPVGGEKLFF
TRBV15	NA	TRBD1	TRBJ1-2	TGTGCCACCAGCCGTCAGGGGGGAGGCTATGGCTACACCTTC	CATSRQGGGYGYTF
TRBV19	NA	TRBD1	TRBJ1-2	TGTGCCAGTAGCACAAAACGGACAGGGCTACATGGCTACACCTTC	CASSTKRTGLHGYTF
TRBV6-5	NA	NA	TRBJ1-5	TGTGCCAGCAGTTCCGGACTAGACAATCAGCCCCAGCATTTT	CASSSGLDNQPQHF
TRBV3-1/TRBV3-2	NA	TRBD1	TRBJ1-5	TGTGCCAGCAGCCAAAGGGACAGACCGGGGCCCCAGCATTTT	CASSQRDRPGPQHF
TRBV6-1	NA	NA	TRBJ1-1	TGTGCCAGCAGTGGAAACCCCTATGAGGCCCAGGGGACTGAAGCTTTCTTT	CASSGNPYEAQGTEAFF
TRBV14	NA	TRBD1	TRBJ2-3	TGTGCCAGCAGCCAAGGGGACAGGGGCCTCGTTTATACGCAGTATTTT	CASSQGDRGLVYTQYF